This is a list of T cell receptor beta chains from one sample in a study of T cell responses to AZD1222 COVID-19 vaccine. Sequenced by immunoSEQ multiplex PCR; TCRdb stores in-frame clones only, minus some. Of around 54,000 clones in the sample, less than 90% were seen once. Source: peripheral blood, taken 28 days after the second AZD1222 dose. These receptors all come from an adult who received the AZD1222 COVID-19 vaccine. The CDR3 runs from the conserved cysteine through the conserved F or W. A D gene is named only where the DNA matches it firmly. Rows give clone size only sometimes, using once, few, many, or a class for an expanded clone.

size,length,D,J,V,CDR3,DNA
-,16,TRBD1,TRBJ2-1,TRBV30,CAWSPGQGLSYNEQFF,TGTGCCTGGAGTCCCGGACAGGGGCTATCCTACAATGAGCAGTTCTTC
-,14,-,TRBJ1-1,TRBV5-8,CASSLAEVSLGAFF,TGTGCCAGCAGCTTGGCCGAAGTCTCTTTGGGAGCTTTCTTT
-,13,-,TRBJ1-2,TRBV30,CAWTLRGTSGYTF,TGTGCCTGGACGCTCAGGGGAACTTCTGGCTACACCTTC
-,13,-,TRBJ1-2,TRBV4-1,CASSQDIRDGYTF,TGCGCCAGCAGCCAAGATATCAGGGATGGCTACACCTTC
-,15,-,TRBJ2-1,TRBV28,CASSQSPTDYNEQFF,TGTGCCAGCAGCCAATCCCCGACAGACTACAATGAGCAGTTCTTC
-,12,-,TRBJ2-7,TRBV19,CASSKYIYEQYF,TGTGCCAGTAGTAAATACATCTACGAGCAGTACTTC
-,15,-,TRBJ1-2,TRBV6-5,CASSWGPGSNYGYTF,TGTGCCAGCAGTTGGGGACCGGGAAGTAACTATGGCTACACCTTC
-,11,-,TRBJ1-2,TRBV12-3/TRBV12-4,CASSLRGGYTF,TGTGCCAGCAGTTTGCGGGGGGGCTACACCTTC
-,15,-,TRBJ1-2,TRBV3-1/TRBV3-2,CASSHDPIRSYGYTF,TGTGCCAGCAGCCACGACCCTATAAGGAGTTATGGCTACACCTTC
-,15,-,TRBJ2-1,TRBV9,CASSVGDHQHNEQFF,TGTGCCAGCAGCGTAGGGGACCACCAACACAATGAGCAGTTCTTC
-,15,-,TRBJ2-7,TRBV7-2,CASSSKGERTREQYF,TGTGCCAGCAGCTCCAAGGGGGAACGAACGAGGGAGCAGTACTTC
-,15,TRBD1,TRBJ1-5,TRBV7-9,CASSLGQGVNQPQHF,TGTGCCAGCAGCTTAGGACAGGGTGTGAATCAGCCCCAGCATTTT
-,13,TRBD1,TRBJ2-3,TRBV29-1,CSASTGDTDTQYF,TGCAGCGCCTCGACAGGGGACACAGATACGCAGTATTTT
-,15,-,TRBJ2-1,TRBV3-1/TRBV3-2,CASSETHESYNEQFF,TGTGCCAGCAGTGAGACTCACGAGTCCTACAATGAGCAGTTCTTC
medium-sized,16,TRBD1,TRBJ1-5,TRBV2,CASRGHRGPGNQPQHF,TGTGCCAGCAGGGGCCACAGGGGTCCTGGCAATCAGCCCCAGCATTTT
-,15,-,TRBJ2-1,TRBV6-5,CASSYSTRGYNEQFF,TGTGCCAGCAGTTACTCGACCCGTGGCTACAATGAGCAGTTCTTC
-,16,TRBD1,TRBJ1-5,TRBV18,CASSPRQGGGNQPQHF,TGTGCCAGCTCACCTAGACAGGGAGGTGGGAATCAGCCCCAGCATTTT
once,16,TRBD1,TRBJ1-1,TRBV5-1,CASSWGQSGPNTEAFF,TGCGCCAGCAGCTGGGGACAGTCGGGACCGAACACTGAAGCTTTCTTT
-,15,-,TRBJ1-5,TRBV10-1,CASSDRGKVNQPQHF,TGCGCCAGCAGTGACCGGGGGAAAGTCAATCAGCCCCAGCATTTT
-,14,TRBD1,TRBJ1-4,TRBV15,CATSRDGDRGKLFF,TGTGCCACCAGCAGAGACGGGGACAGGGGAAAACTGTTTTTT
-,15,TRBD1,TRBJ2-1,TRBV15,CATSRYRGSYNEQFF,TGTGCCACCAGCAGATACAGGGGGTCCTACAATGAGCAGTTCTTC
-,14,-,TRBJ1-5,TRBV5-1,CASSPGYSNQPQHF,TGCGCCAGCAGTCCAGGGTATAGCAATCAGCCCCAGCATTTT
-,16,-,TRBJ2-1,TRBV11-1,CASSFASLSTGLSPFF,TGTGCCAGCAGCTTCGCCTCATTAAGTACAGGCCTATCGCCGTTCTTC
-,14,-,TRBJ1-5,TRBV2,CASSESREGQPQHF,TGTGCCAGCAGTGAATCCCGGGAGGGTCAGCCCCAGCATTTT
-,18,TRBD2,TRBJ2-5,TRBV3-1/TRBV3-2,CASSRPPTSGVGQETQYF,TGTGCCAGCAGCCGACCCCCGACTAGCGGGGTTGGACAAGAGACCCAGTACTTC
-,14,-,TRBJ2-4,TRBV5-4,CASSRTTGSVIQYF,TGTGCCAGCAGTCGAACTACAGGGTCTGTCATTCAGTACTTC
-,16,TRBD1,TRBJ2-3,TRBV5-1,CASSLMGQPSTDTQYF,TGCGCCAGCAGCTTGATGGGACAGCCGAGCACAGATACGCAGTATTTT
-,15,-,TRBJ1-4,TRBV9,CASSTQGATNEKLFF,TGTGCCAGCAGCACCCAGGGAGCAACTAATGAAAAACTGTTTTTT